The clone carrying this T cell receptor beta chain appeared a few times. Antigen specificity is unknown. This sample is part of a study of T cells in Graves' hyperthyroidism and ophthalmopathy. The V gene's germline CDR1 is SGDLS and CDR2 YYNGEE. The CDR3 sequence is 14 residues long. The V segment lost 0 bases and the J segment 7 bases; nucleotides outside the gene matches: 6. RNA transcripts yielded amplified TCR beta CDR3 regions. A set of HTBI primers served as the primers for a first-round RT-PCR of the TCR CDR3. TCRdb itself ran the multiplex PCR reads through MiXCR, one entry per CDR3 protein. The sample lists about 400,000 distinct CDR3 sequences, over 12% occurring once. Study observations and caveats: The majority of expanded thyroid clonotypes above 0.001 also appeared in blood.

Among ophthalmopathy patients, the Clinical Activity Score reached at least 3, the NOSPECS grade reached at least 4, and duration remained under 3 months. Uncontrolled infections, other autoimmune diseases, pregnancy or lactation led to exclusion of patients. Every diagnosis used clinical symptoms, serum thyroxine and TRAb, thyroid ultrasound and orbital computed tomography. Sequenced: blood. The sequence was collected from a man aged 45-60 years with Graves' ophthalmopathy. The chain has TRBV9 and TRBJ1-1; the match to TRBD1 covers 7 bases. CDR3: CASSVESRQGEAFF. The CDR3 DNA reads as TGTGCCAGCAGCGTAGAGAGCAGACAGGGTGAAGCTTTCTTT.